This is a list of T cell receptor beta chains from one sample in a study of blood T cell repertoires in COVID-19. Clones were sequenced by immunoSEQ multiplex PCR, and TCRdb holds only the in-frame ones, with some missing. The sample contains 85,000 to 120,000 clones, approximately 86% of which appear only once. Sequenced material: peripheral blood. These receptors all stem from a woman between 50 and 59 years old with COVID-19, enrolled during active disease. CDR3s include the opening cysteine and the closing phenylalanine or tryptophan. A D gene is named only where the DNA matches it firmly. Clone size, where shown, is once, few, many, or a class for clones that have expanded.

j_gene	abundance	d_gene	v_gene	CDR3aa	CDR3nt
TRBJ2-3	NA	TRBD2	TRBV6-4	CASSESGGGAATQYF	TGTGCCAGCAGTGAGTCTGGCGGGGGGGCCGCTACGCAGTATTTT
TRBJ1-5	NA	TRBD1	TRBV12-5	CASGPGTGSIIGAQHF	TGTGCTAGTGGTCCGGGGACAGGGAGCATCATCGGGGCCCAGCATTTT
TRBJ2-1	NA	TRBD1	TRBV6-2/TRBV6-3	CASSYSNPQGASNEQFF	TGTGCCAGCAGTTACTCGAATCCACAGGGGGCATCAAATGAGCAGTTCTTC
TRBJ2-3	NA	NA	TRBV5-1	CASSLDIDWDTQYF	TGCGCCAGCAGCTTGGACATCGATTGGGATACGCAGTATTTT
TRBJ1-2	few	TRBD1	TRBV6-2/TRBV6-3	CASSSSQGTLRGYTF	TGTGCCAGCAGTTCGTCACAGGGGACCCTCCGTGGCTACACCTTC
TRBJ1-1	NA	NA	TRBV5-4	CASSLDSMNTEAFF	TGTGCCAGCAGCTTGGACAGCATGAACACTGAAGCTTTCTTT
TRBJ1-6	NA	TRBD1	TRBV28	CASRGQGLYSPLHF	TGTGCCAGCAGGGGACAGGGACTTTATTCACCCCTCCACTTT
TRBJ1-1	NA	NA	TRBV27	CASSLDILNTEAFF	TGTGCCAGCAGTTTAGACATACTGAACACTGAAGCTTTCTTT
TRBJ1-4	NA	TRBD1	TRBV9	CASSGTGDNEKLFF	TGTGCCAGCAGTGGGACAGGGGATAATGAAAAACTGTTTTTT
TRBJ2-7	many	NA	TRBV12-3/TRBV12-4	CASSAGRIDEQYF	TGTGCCAGCAGCGCTGGGAGAATCGACGAGCAGTACTTC
TRBJ2-7	NA	NA	TRBV12-3/TRBV12-4	CASRPTGTYEQYF	TGTGCCAGCCGGCCGACAGGAACCTACGAGCAGTACTTC
TRBJ2-3	few	TRBD1	TRBV24-1	CATSDPTGADTQYF	TGTGCCACCAGTGATCCGACAGGGGCAGATACGCAGTATTTT
TRBJ2-7	NA	TRBD1	TRBV7-9	CASSPQGRDEQYF	TGTGCCAGCAGTCCACAGGGGCGCGACGAGCAGTACTTC
TRBJ2-3	NA	TRBD2	TRBV7-2	CASSLKLAGGPDTQYF	TGTGCCAGCAGCTTGAAACTAGCGGGGGGACCAGATACGCAGTATTTT
TRBJ2-4	NA	NA	TRBV11-3	CASSPGPYGDIQYF	TGTGCCAGCAGCCCTGGGCCCTACGGGGACATTCAGTACTTC
TRBJ2-1	NA	TRBD2	TRBV18	CASSPGLAGKYNEQFF	TGTGCCAGCTCACCCGGACTAGCGGGGAAGTACAATGAGCAGTTCTTC
TRBJ1-2	NA	NA	TRBV11-1	CASSLAGVNYGYTF	TGTGCCAGCAGCTTAGCAGGGGTAAACTATGGCTACACCTTC
TRBJ2-1	NA	TRBD2	TRBV28	CASSPQVGGIYNEQFF	TGTGCCAGCAGTCCGCAGGTGGGGGGGATATACAATGAGCAGTTCTTC
TRBJ1-2	NA	NA	TRBV10-3	CAISEFEEGDSYGYTF	TGTGCCATCAGTGAGTTTGAAGAGGGGGATTCCTATGGCTACACCTTC
TRBJ1-2	NA	NA	TRBV3-1/TRBV3-2	CASSQRGKINGYTF	TGTGCCAGCAGCCAAAGGGGGAAGATAAATGGCTACACCTTC
TRBJ1-1	few	NA	TRBV5-8	CASSLTTTEAFF	TGTGCCAGCAGCTTGACTACCACTGAAGCTTTCTTT
TRBJ2-3	NA	NA	TRBV11-3	CASSQWAGTDTQYF	TGTGCCAGCAGCCAGTGGGCGGGGACAGATACGCAGTATTTT
TRBJ2-1	NA	TRBD2	TRBV15	CATSGLAGGHRYNEQFF	TGTGCCACCAGCGGACTAGCGGGGGGGCACAGGTACAATGAGCAGTTCTTC
TRBJ2-1	NA	TRBD2	TRBV30	CACSGGGNEQFF	TGTGCCTGTAGCGGGGGGGGCAATGAGCAGTTCTTC
TRBJ2-1	NA	TRBD2	TRBV5-1	CASSALGGAYNEQFF	TGCGCCAGCAGCGCGCTCGGGGGGGCCTACAATGAGCAGTTCTTC
TRBJ2-3	NA	TRBD1	TRBV5-4	CASSWDRASAGDTQYF	TGTGCCAGCAGTTGGGACAGGGCGTCCGCGGGAGATACGCAGTATTTT
TRBJ2-5	NA	NA	TRBV2	CASFGGLPYQETQYF	TGTGCCAGCTTTGGGGGACTCCCGTACCAAGAGACCCAGTACTTC
TRBJ2-2	NA	NA	TRBV25-1	CASTRGGGTGELFF	TGTGCCAGCACCAGAGGGGGGGGCACCGGGGAGCTGTTTTTT
TRBJ2-2	NA	TRBD2	TRBV2	CASSPTERGGRTGELFF	TGTGCCAGCAGTCCAACTGAGCGGGGGGGCCGTACCGGGGAGCTGTTTTTT
TRBJ2-7	NA	NA	TRBV10-3	CAISDSRNQAYEQYF	TGTGCCATCAGTGATTCCCGGAACCAGGCCTACGAGCAGTACTTC
TRBJ2-7	NA	TRBD1	TRBV29-1	CSVGTGRDEQYF	TGCAGCGTCGGGACAGGACGGGACGAGCAGTACTTC
TRBJ2-1	NA	NA	TRBV7-6	CASSLASGQIGEQFF	TGTGCCAGCAGCTTAGCCAGCGGACAGATCGGTGAGCAGTTCTTC
TRBJ1-1	NA	NA	TRBV5-1	CASSLADQVFMNTEAFF	TGCGCCAGCAGCTTGGCCGACCAGGTCTTCATGAACACTGAAGCTTTCTTT
TRBJ2-5	NA	NA	TRBV7-7	CASSLGRGETQYF	TGTGCTAGCAGCCTCGGCAGAGGGGAGACCCAGTACTTC
TRBJ2-7	NA	NA	TRBV5-1	CASSLGDYEQYF	TGCGCCAGCAGCTTGGGCGACTACGAGCAGTACTTC
TRBJ1-1	NA	TRBD1	TRBV6-5	CASLWTGKSTEAFF	TGTGCCAGCCTTTGGACAGGGAAGAGTACTGAAGCTTTCTTT
TRBJ2-7	NA	NA	TRBV7-9	CASSSVQSFRSYEQYF	TGTGCCAGCAGCTCTGTACAGAGTTTCCGCTCCTACGAGCAGTACTTC
TRBJ1-4	few	TRBD1	TRBV19	CASTHFRDSNEKLFF	TGTGCCAGTACCCATTTCCGGGACAGTAATGAAAAACTGTTTTTT
TRBJ2-5	few	NA	TRBV7-9	CASIRGAGKQETQYF	TGTGCCAGCATCAGGGGAGCGGGGAAACAAGAGACCCAGTACTTC
TRBJ1-2	NA	NA	TRBV27	CASSLSGRGGYGYTF	TGTGCCAGCAGTTTATCTGGGAGGGGAGGGTATGGCTACACCTTC
TRBJ2-5	NA	NA	TRBV9	CASSSSYQSQETQYF	TGTGCCAGCAGCTCCAGTTACCAGTCCCAAGAGACCCAGTACTTC
TRBJ2-7	NA	TRBD1	TRBV18	CASSQRTGTYEQYF	TGTGCCAGCTCACAAAGGACAGGGACCTACGAGCAGTACTTC
TRBJ2-7	NA	TRBD1	TRBV4-3	CASSQSTGFEQYF	TGCGCCAGCAGCCAGTCGACAGGGTTCGAGCAGTACTTC
TRBJ1-2	NA	NA	TRBV12-3/TRBV12-4	CASSLSTNYGYTF	TGTGCCAGCAGTTTATCCACAAACTATGGCTACACCTTC
TRBJ1-1	NA	NA	TRBV3-1/TRBV3-2	CASSQDLGGMAFF	TGTGCCAGCAGCCAAGATCTCGGGGGGATGGCTTTCTTT
TRBJ1-2	NA	TRBD1	TRBV6-6	CASIQSGGGFYGYTF	TGTGCCAGCATCCAATCAGGAGGGGGCTTCTATGGCTACACCTTC
TRBJ1-2	NA	NA	TRBV4-3	CASSPSPGAGGWGYTF	TGCGCCAGCAGCCCCTCCCCGGGGGCGGGGGGTTGGGGCTACACCTTC
TRBJ1-5	NA	TRBD1	TRBV5-6	CASSLDRVGNQPQHF	TGTGCCAGCAGCCTGGACAGGGTGGGGAATCAGCCCCAGCATTTT
TRBJ1-3	NA	NA	TRBV4-1	CASSQERGGVSGNTIYF	TGCGCCAGCAGCCAAGAAAGAGGGGGGGTCTCTGGAAACACCATATATTTT
TRBJ2-5	NA	NA	TRBV7-8	CASTVSLLQETQYF	TGTGCCAGCACCGTCTCATTACTACAAGAGACCCAGTACTTC
TRBJ2-3	NA	TRBD2	TRBV3-1/TRBV3-2	CASSQPRGGLTDTQYF	TGTGCCAGCAGCCAACCGCGGGGGGGGTTAACAGATACGCAGTATTTT
TRBJ2-7	NA	TRBD1	TRBV4-1	CASSQGGQVSYEQYF	TGCGCCAGCAGCCAGGGGGGACAGGTTAGTTACGAGCAGTACTTC
TRBJ1-5	NA	NA	TRBV10-3	CAISEELGGRSNQPQHF	TGTGCCATCAGTGAGGAACTGGGAGGTCGTAGCAATCAGCCCCAGCATTTT
TRBJ2-1	NA	TRBD2	TRBV2	CASSEANSGGFYNEQFF	TGTGCCAGCAGTGAAGCGAATAGCGGGGGGTTCTACAATGAGCAGTTCTTC